These T cell receptor beta chains were read from a single sample in a study of T cell responses to AZD1222 COVID-19 vaccine. Data came from immunoSEQ multiplex PCR; TCRdb stores just in-frame clones and leaves some out. The table records tens of thousands of clones, roughly 90% of them present only once. This sample comprised peripheral blood, obtained on day 0 of AZD1222 vaccination. These receptors were taken from an adult in good health. Both conserved end residues are part of each CDR3. D genes are given only for firm matches. Clone sizes are given selectively: once, few, many, or a class where the clone is expanded.

j_call,d_call,v_call,clone_size,cdr3_nt,cdr3_aa
TRBJ1-6,-,TRBV28,-,TGTGCCAGCAGTCGAGAGGATTACGGTAATTCACCCCTCCACTTT,CASSREDYGNSPLHF
TRBJ1-2,-,TRBV19,-,TGTGCCAGTAGTTTCGGACACGGCTACACCTTC,CASSFGHGYTF
TRBJ2-7,TRBD2,TRBV5-1,-,TGCGCCAGCAGCCCGCCGGGGGGGCGCGAAGCCGAGCAGTACTTC,CASSPPGGREAEQYF
TRBJ1-1,-,TRBV3-1/TRBV3-2,-,TGTGCCAGCAGCCTAATGGCCTTGGGGCCCCTTGACGCTTTCTTT,CASSLMALGPLDAFF
TRBJ2-7,TRBD2,TRBV27,-,TGTGCCAGCAGTTTATGGGCTAGCGGAGCTAACGAGCAGTACTTC,CASSLWASGANEQYF
TRBJ2-5,-,TRBV20-1,-,TGCAGTGCAGAGAACCAAGAGACCCAGTACTTC,CSAENQETQYF
TRBJ1-4,-,TRBV27,-,TGTGCCAGCAGTCGCCAAGCAACTAATGAAAAACTGTTTTTT,CASSRQATNEKLFF
TRBJ1-5,-,TRBV16,few,TGTGCCAGCAGCCCTGGACCGACGAATCAGCCCCAGCATTTT,CASSPGPTNQPQHF
TRBJ1-4,-,TRBV9,once,TGTGCCAGCAGCCCCTTGACCGGCGGTGAAAAACTGTTTTTT,CASSPLTGGEKLFF
TRBJ2-7,-,TRBV12-3/TRBV12-4,-,TGTGCCAGCAGTTTACACTACGAGCAGTACTTC,CASSLHYEQYF
TRBJ2-2,-,TRBV3-1/TRBV3-2,once,TGTGCCAGCAGCCCCTATGTGATGGGGCTTACCACCGGGGAGCTGTTTTTT,CASSPYVMGLTTGELFF
TRBJ2-2,-,TRBV7-2,-,TGTGCCAGCAGCTTATTCGGCAGGGTGGGGACCGGGGAGCTGTTTTTT,CASSLFGRVGTGELFF
TRBJ2-2,TRBD1,TRBV30,-,TGTGCCTGTACAGGGGTAACCGGGGAGCTGTTTTTT,CACTGVTGELFF